This TCR beta chain was identified in a study of cytomegalovirus exposure and HLA in healthy donors. This clone was counted between two and nine times. Its antigen is unidentified. This CDR3 contains 14 residues. Per the germline V gene, CDR1 is MNHEY and CDR2 is SVGAGI. Trimming cost V 6 bases and J 0 bases, with 11 bases left between them. Study-wide points: Later analysis reportedly placed an Asian-associated ancestry cluster below the roughly 680-donor mean in N-insertions.

PCR was performed using 60 Vbeta and 13 Jbeta primers. Measured with immunoSEQ multiplex PCR; TCRdb has only the in-frame clones, and not every one. The sample holds around 160,000 clones, around 75% seen once. This TCR came from a woman between 18 and 30 years old in good health and CMV-seronegative. V and J are TRBV6-5 and TRBJ1-1; D is undetermined. The sequenced sample consisted of PBMCs. The DNA for the CDR3 is TGTGCCAGCAGACCCCGGGAGATGAACACTGAAGCTTTCTTT. Translating it yields CASRPREMNTEAFF.